These T cell receptor beta chains were read from a single sample in a study of T cells in localized non-small cell lung cancer. This table comes from immunoSEQ multiplex PCR, and its TCRdb copy is limited to in-frame clones, with some not included. The table records 70,000 to 85,000 clones, 65% to 85% of them present only once. Sample: peripheral blood, taken before any cancer treatment. Source of these receptors: a female donor over 55 with stage I lung adenocarcinoma. The CDR3 runs from the conserved cysteine through the conserved F or W. A D gene is named only where the DNA matches it firmly. Size is stated for part of the rows, as once, few or many counts, or as a class when the clone is expanded.

V: TRBV6-6; length: 15; size: NA; J: TRBJ2-2; D: TRBD2; CDR3: CASSRGTSGGGELFF; DNA: TGTGCCAGCAGTAGAGGGACTAGCGGTGGGGGGGAGCTGTTTTTT
V: TRBV9; length: 15; size: NA; J: TRBJ1-1; D: NA; CDR3: CASSPEGGDNTEAFF; DNA: TGTGCCAGCAGCCCCGAAGGCGGTGATAACACTGAAGCTTTCTTT
V: TRBV28; length: 13; size: NA; J: TRBJ1-2; D: TRBD1; CDR3: CASSPTGNYGYTF; DNA: TGTGCCAGCAGTCCGACAGGGAACTATGGCTACACCTTC
V: TRBV25-1; length: 15; size: NA; J: TRBJ2-1; D: TRBD1; CDR3: CASSPWTGAGNEQFF; DNA: TGTGCCAGCAGTCCCTGGACAGGGGCAGGGAATGAGCAGTTCTTC
V: TRBV19; length: 14; size: NA; J: TRBJ1-1; D: NA; CDR3: CASSYRGGGTEAFF; DNA: TGTGCCAGTAGTTATAGGGGTGGGGGCACTGAAGCTTTCTTT
V: TRBV18; length: 14; size: NA; J: TRBJ2-7; D: TRBD2; CDR3: CASSPRGGDYEQYF; DNA: TGTGCCAGCTCACCACGCGGGGGAGACTACGAGCAGTACTTC
V: TRBV4-2; length: 16; size: NA; J: TRBJ1-2; D: NA; CDR3: CASSQDLSGGNYGYTF; DNA: TGTGCCAGCAGCCAAGATCTTTCGGGGGGGAACTATGGCTACACCTTC
V: TRBV15; length: 16; size: NA; J: TRBJ1-4; D: NA; CDR3: CATSRDPALPNEKLFF; DNA: TGTGCCACCAGCAGAGATCCGGCCTTGCCAAATGAAAAACTGTTTTTT
V: TRBV7-9; length: 15; size: NA; J: TRBJ2-1; D: TRBD2; CDR3: CASKTGTSGSDEQFF; DNA: TGTGCCAGCAAAACCGGGACTAGCGGGAGCGATGAGCAGTTCTTC
V: TRBV7-8; length: 12; size: NA; J: TRBJ1-5; D: TRBD1; CDR3: CASSSGGQSQHF; DNA: TGTGCCAGCAGCTCCGGGGGACAGTCCCAGCATTTT
V: TRBV15; length: 12; size: once; J: TRBJ2-3; D: NA; CDR3: CATSRDRDTQYF; DNA: TGTGCCACCAGCAGAGATAGGGATACGCAGTATTTT
V: TRBV11-1; length: 17; size: NA; J: TRBJ2-7; D: TRBD1; CDR3: CASSLVSRQGVSYEQYF; DNA: TGTGCCAGCAGCTTAGTTTCGCGGCAGGGGGTGTCCTACGAGCAGTACTTC
V: TRBV7-2; length: 13; size: NA; J: TRBJ2-3; D: NA; CDR3: CASSLPSSDTQYF; DNA: TGTGCCAGCAGCCTACCTAGTTCTGATACGCAGTATTTT
V: TRBV28; length: 15; size: NA; J: TRBJ1-4; D: TRBD1; CDR3: CASSLLSGGREKLFF; DNA: TGTGCCAGCAGTTTATTGTCAGGGGGAAGAGAAAAACTGTTTTTT
V: TRBV2; length: 15; size: few; J: TRBJ1-5; D: NA; CDR3: CASSSGVERNQPQHF; DNA: TGTGCCAGCAGTAGCGGGGTGGAGAGGAATCAGCCCCAGCATTTT
V: TRBV19; length: 16; size: NA; J: TRBJ2-7; D: TRBD2; CDR3: CASSMNIASGTYEQYF; DNA: TGTGCCAGTAGTATGAATATTGCTAGCGGGACCTACGAGCAGTACTTC
V: TRBV2; length: 14; size: NA; J: TRBJ2-1; D: NA; CDR3: CASTQDRNYNERFF; DNA: TGTGCCAGCACCCAGGACAGAAACTACAATGAGCGGTTCTTC
V: TRBV5-1; length: 15; size: NA; J: TRBJ1-3; D: NA; CDR3: CASSLASDSGNTIYF; DNA: TGCGCCAGCAGCTTGGCATCGGACTCTGGAAACACCATATATTTT
V: TRBV5-4; length: 14; size: once; J: TRBJ1-6; D: NA; CDR3: CASSLGRGNSPLHF; DNA: TGTGCCAGCAGCTTAGGCAGGGGTAATTCACCCCTCCACTTT
V: TRBV6-5; length: 14; size: once; J: TRBJ1-3; D: TRBD1; CDR3: CASSRTGAGNTIYF; DNA: TGTGCCAGCAGCCGCACAGGGGCTGGAAACACCATATATTTT
V: TRBV7-2; length: 14; size: few; J: TRBJ1-2; D: NA; CDR3: CASSLGGANYGYTF; DNA: TGTGCCAGCAGCTTAGGCGGGGCAAACTATGGCTACACCTTC
V: TRBV7-9; length: 17; size: once; J: TRBJ2-5; D: TRBD1; CDR3: CASSSGTGLWEQETQYF; DNA: TGTGCCAGCAGCTCCGGGACAGGGTTGTGGGAGCAAGAGACCCAGTACTTC
V: TRBV5-1; length: 13; size: NA; J: TRBJ2-3; D: TRBD1; CDR3: CASSGQGADTQYF; DNA: TGCGCCAGCAGTGGACAGGGGGCAGATACGCAGTATTTT
V: TRBV11-3; length: 17; size: NA; J: TRBJ2-2; D: NA; CDR3: CASSRDRGPANTGELFF; DNA: TGTGCCAGCAGCCGAGATCGGGGCCCGGCGAACACCGGGGAGCTGTTTTTT
V: TRBV27; length: 13; size: once; J: TRBJ2-7; D: NA; CDR3: CASSLSELGEQYF; DNA: TGTGCCAGCAGTTTATCGGAATTGGGGGAGCAGTACTTC
V: TRBV11-2; length: 15; size: NA; J: TRBJ2-7; D: NA; CDR3: CASSLEASGTYEQYF; DNA: TGTGCCAGCAGCTTAGAGGCTTCGGGGACCTACGAGCAGTACTTC
V: TRBV21-1; length: 14; size: NA; J: TRBJ2-5; D: NA; CDR3: CASSKDGGRETQYF; DNA: TGTGCCAGCAGCAAAGACGGGGGCCGGGAGACCCAGTACTTC
V: TRBV7-9; length: 12; size: few; J: TRBJ2-1; D: NA; CDR3: CASSLRSGPGFF; DNA: TGTGCCAGCAGCTTACGTTCCGGGCCGGGGTTCTTC
V: TRBV7-2; length: 15; size: NA; J: TRBJ2-7; D: NA; CDR3: CASSLGQGLTYEQYF; DNA: TGTGCCAGCAGCTTAGGACAGGGACTAACCTACGAGCAGTACTTC
V: TRBV7-9; length: 13; size: NA; J: TRBJ2-1; D: NA; CDR3: CASSLPDSALQFF; DNA: TGTGCCAGCAGCTTACCCGACAGCGCTTTGCAGTTCTTC